The rows below give T cell receptor beta chains drawn from one sample of a study of shared T cell receptors in the human thymus. Data came from immunoSEQ multiplex PCR; TCRdb stores just in-frame clones and leaves some out. The table records 700,000 or so clones, approximately 85% of them present only once. The same specimen was also included in a second study, on human thymus T cells.

The sample taken for sequencing was thymocytes. These receptors all come from a girl in the first two years of life with a congenital heart defect. Both conserved end residues are part of each CDR3. The D gene is left open where the match is weak. The size of a clone is reported for some rows only, either as once, few or many, or as a class for expanded clones.

TRBJ1-1,once,-,TRBV27,CASSLVSGEARPRERTEAFF,TGTGCCAGCAGTTTAGTCTCGGGGGAGGCTAGACCCAGGGAGAGGACTGAAGCTTTCTTT
TRBJ1-5,-,-,TRBV29-1,CSVRGRGDQPQHF,TGCAGCGTTCGAGGCAGGGGAGATCAGCCCCAGCATTTT
TRBJ1-1,-,TRBD1,TRBV6-4,CASGQDRAAEAFF,TGTGCCAGCGGACAGGACAGGGCCGCTGAAGCTTTCTTT
TRBJ1-1,-,-,TRBV19,CASSAPVRTEAFF,TGTGCCAGTAGTGCCCCGGTGAGGACTGAAGCTTTCTTT
TRBJ2-7,-,-,TRBV27,CASSLGPFPFYEQYF,TGTGCCAGCAGTTTGGGGCCTTTCCCCTTCTACGAGCAGTACTTC
TRBJ2-3,-,-,TRBV5-1,CASSFSTDTQYF,TGCGCCAGCAGCTTCTCTACAGATACGCAGTATTTT
TRBJ2-4,few,TRBD2,TRBV2,CASSDFCRDVGLAGGLRNIQYF,TGTGCCAGCAGTGATTTTTGTAGGGATGTAGGACTAGCGGGGGGACTAAGAAACATTCAGTACTTC
TRBJ1-2,-,-,TRBV10-3,CAISPTTNGQFHYGYTF,TGTGCCATCAGCCCAACCACCAATGGACAGTTTCACTATGGCTACACCTTC
TRBJ1-2,-,TRBD1,TRBV5-1,CASSSNITGESPDGYTF,TGCGCCAGCAGCTCGAACATCACAGGGGAATCCCCGGATGGCTACACCTTC
TRBJ1-5,-,TRBD1,TRBV5-1,CASRRDRVWDSNQPQHF,TGCGCCAGCAGACGGGACAGGGTTTGGGATAGCAATCAGCCCCAGCATTTT
TRBJ1-2,-,-,TRBV7-9,CASSLRGGNYGYTF,TGTGCCAGCAGCCTTCGCGGAGGCAACTATGGCTACACCTTC
TRBJ1-4,-,-,TRBV5-6,CASSLDRRNGKLFF,TGTGCCAGCAGCTTGGACAGGAGAAATGGAAAACTGTTTTTT
TRBJ2-3,-,TRBD1,TRBV2,CASMPRDRGMDTQYF,TGTGCCAGCATGCCCCGGGACAGGGGCATGGATACGCAGTATTTT
TRBJ1-6,-,-,TRBV9,CASSVSSHLAGYNSPLHF,TGTGCCAGCAGCGTAAGTTCCCACCTCGCAGGTTATAATTCACCCCTCCACTTT
TRBJ1-1,-,TRBD1,TRBV5-1,CASSHTLQGVMNTEAFF,TGCGCCAGCAGCCACACATTGCAGGGGGTAATGAACACTGAAGCTTTCTTT
TRBJ2-5,-,TRBD1,TRBV28,CASRSGQGVPETQYF,TGTGCCAGCAGATCCGGACAGGGGGTTCCGGAGACCCAGTACTTC
TRBJ1-6,-,TRBD1,TRBV18,CASSPLPGGNNSPLHF,TGTGCCAGCTCACCACTCCCAGGGGGCAATAATTCACCCCTCCACTTT
TRBJ1-1,-,TRBD1,TRBV10-1,CASSESPRQGMGLNTEAFF,TGCGCCAGCAGTGAGTCTCCGCGACAGGGGATGGGTTTGAACACTGAAGCTTTCTTT
TRBJ2-3,-,TRBD2,TRBV5-1,CASSLEGLAVTDTQYF,TGCGCCAGCAGCTTGGAAGGCCTAGCGGTGACAGATACGCAGTATTTT
TRBJ2-5,-,-,TRBV5-1,CASSFVRRLQETQYF,TGCGCCAGCAGCTTCGTCCGGCGGCTACAAGAGACCCAGTACTTC
TRBJ1-1,-,-,TRBV7-9,CASSFHPREENTEAFF,TGTGCCAGCAGCTTCCACCCTCGGGAGGAGAACACTGAAGCTTTCTTT
TRBJ2-3,-,TRBD2,TRBV5-6,CASSTLGLAGGTDTQYF,TGTGCCAGCAGTACTCTCGGGCTAGCGGGGGGCACAGATACGCAGTATTTT
TRBJ1-2,-,TRBD1,TRBV10-2,CASSESGTGNYGYTF,TGCGCCAGCAGTGAGTCGGGGACAGGGAACTATGGCTACACCTTC
TRBJ1-5,few,-,TRBV10-2,CASSASRSGSYSNQPQHF,TGCGCCAGCAGCGCGAGCCGATCCGGGTCTTATAGCAATCAGCCCCAGCATTTT
TRBJ2-7,-,-,TRBV15,CATSRQGRDPILEEQYF,TGTGCCACCAGCAGACAAGGGCGGGATCCCATCTTAGAAGAGCAGTACTTC
TRBJ1-2,-,TRBD1,TRBV7-9,CATAQGQKGYTF,TGTGCCACCGCACAGGGGCAGAAGGGCTACACCTTC
TRBJ1-6,-,TRBD1,TRBV5-8,CASSTGQVNSPLHF,TGTGCCAGCAGCACGGGACAGGTTAATTCACCCCTCCACTTT
TRBJ1-1,-,-,TRBV7-4,CASSQINTEAFF,TGTGCCAGCAGCCAAATCAACACTGAAGCTTTCTTT
TRBJ2-5,-,TRBD1,TRBV27,CASSLWGTGAETQYF,TGTGCCAGCAGTTTATGGGGGACAGGGGCGGAGACCCAGTACTTC
TRBJ2-7,-,-,TRBV5-1,CASSLVQRAYSYEQYF,TGCGCCAGCAGCTTGGTTCAGAGGGCATACTCCTACGAGCAGTACTTC
TRBJ2-7,once,-,TRBV27,CASSLSGGLSYEQYF,TGTGCCAGCAGTTTATCGGGGGGTTTATCCTACGAGCAGTACTTC
TRBJ2-3,once,TRBD2,TRBV2,CASGGATGTSTPDTQYF,TGTGCCAGCGGGGGGGCCACAGGGACTAGCACACCAGATACGCAGTATTTT
TRBJ2-6,once,TRBD2,TRBV7-9,CASSLLSQSGVGANVLTF,TGTGCCAGCAGCTTACTGAGCCAGAGCGGGGTTGGGGCCAACGTCCTGACTTTC
TRBJ1-1,-,-,TRBV6-6,CASSYSSGGRNTEAFF,TGTGCCAGCAGTTACTCGAGCGGGGGCCGGAACACTGAAGCTTTCTTT
TRBJ2-7,-,-,TRBV9,CASSVKQASYEQYF,TGTGCCAGCAGCGTCAAACAGGCTAGCTACGAGCAGTACTTC
TRBJ2-7,-,-,TRBV29-1,CSVQGRNEYEQYF,TGCAGCGTACAGGGTCGTAACGAGTACGAGCAGTACTTC
TRBJ1-1,-,-,TRBV14,CASSQEGGGGWNTEAFF,TGTGCCAGCAGCCAAGAGGGGGGTGGGGGTTGGAACACTGAAGCTTTCTTT
TRBJ2-1,-,-,TRBV5-6,CASSLESGPYNEQFF,TGTGCCAGCAGCTTGGAGTCAGGGCCGTACAATGAGCAGTTCTTC
TRBJ1-5,-,-,TRBV19,CASRTAGAGYHQPQHF,TGTGCCAGTAGAACGGCGGGGGCAGGGTATCATCAGCCCCAGCATTTT
TRBJ1-2,few,TRBD1,TRBV5-6,CASSRQGGVKGYTF,TGTGCCAGCAGTCGACAGGGGGGCGTCAAGGGCTACACCTTC
TRBJ1-5,few,TRBD1,TRBV18,CASSNATGARGQPQHF,TGTGCCAGCTCAAACGCGACAGGGGCACGAGGACAGCCCCAGCATTTT
TRBJ2-7,-,TRBD1,TRBV18,CASSATGVYSYEQYF,TGTGCCAGCTCAGCGACAGGGGTTTATTCCTACGAGCAGTACTTC
TRBJ2-5,-,-,TRBV5-6,CASSLVVQGTQYF,TGTGCCAGCAGCTTGGTGGTTCAGGGCACCCAGTACTTC
TRBJ1-2,-,-,TRBV15,CATSREGAPVNYGYTF,TGTGCCACCAGCAGAGAGGGGGCGCCGGTCAACTATGGCTACACCTTC
TRBJ2-4,few,TRBD1,TRBV6-8,CASSYSTGTAKNIQYF,TGTGCCAGCAGTTACTCCACCGGGACAGCGAAAAACATTCAGTACTTC
TRBJ2-7,-,-,TRBV29-1,CSVEEGLADRQYF,TGCAGCGTTGAAGAAGGATTGGCGGACAGACAGTACTTC